This T cell receptor beta chain emerged from a study of long-term antiretroviral therapy in people with HIV. On this clone: Its target is unknown.

Germline CDR1 is SGHTA and CDR2 is FQGNSA. J lost 3 bases, V lost 5 bases, and 8 bases had no gene match. The CDR3 extends over 15 amino acids. Researchers ran immunoSEQ v3.0 at survey level. Libraries were prepared by immunoSEQ multiplex PCR; TCRdb keeps only in-frame clonotypes and omits some of them. The table shows tens of thousands of clones, with around 94% occurring only once. Findings and limits, study-wide: At every time point, clones expanded before ART dominated the repertoire. Narrower CDR3 length ranges marked HIV repertoires relative to controls.

V is TRBV7-2 and J is TRBJ2-7, with TRBD1 matching 9 bases. This sequence was found in a woman aged 45-60 years with HIV. This material consisted of unsorted PBMCs, taken 4.1 years after starting antiretroviral therapy. The CDR3 coding sequence is TGTGCCAGCAGCCCAGGCGTGGGACAGGGCTACGAGCAGTACTTC. Translating gives CASSPGVGQGYEQYF.